This TCR beta chain is drawn from a study of blood T cell repertoires in COVID-19. A single count supports this clone. Sequencing used immunoSEQ multiplex PCR; TCRdb keeps in-frame clones, though not all of them. The table shows 100,000 to 150,000 clones, with 80% to 85% occurring only once. The receptor comes from a man aged 60-69 years with acute or convalescent COVID-19. The sequencing input was peripheral blood.

The CDR3: CASSAHRVSEAFF. Written as DNA, the CDR3 is TGTGCCAGCAGCGCCCACAGGGTTTCTGAAGCTTTCTTT. This chain uses TRBV9 with TRBJ1-1, with D possibly matching TRBD1 (6 bases). V dropped 3 bases and J dropped 6 bases, with 12 bases sitting between them. Germline V gene lookup returns CDR1 SGDLS and CDR2 YYNGEE. There are 13 residues in the CDR3. Combining the CDR3 with reference TRBV9 and TRBJ1-1 gives the whole variable domain DSGVTQTPKHLITATGQRVTLRCSPRSGDLSVYWYQQSLDQGLQFLIQYYNGEERAKGNILERFSAQQFPDLHSELNLSSLELGDSALYFCASSAHRVSEAFFGQGTRLTVV.